Detailed here is one T cell receptor (beta chain). Its target is unknown. This entry comes from a study of PD-L1 blockade in urothelial cancer. As for the study in general: Intravenous atezolizumab, 1,200 mg every 3 weeks, was begun by patients at some point between 2012 and 2014.

The length of the CDR3 is 16 residues. Germline V gives CDR1 SGHRS, CDR2 YFSETQ. Trimming left V 1 base short and J 1 base short, with 14 bases between. Study conclusions and caveats: Analysis included one FFPE tumor sample per patient, not collected immediately prior to treatment.

Housekeeping gene counts estimated usable DNA in FFPE tumors. The method was immunoSEQ multiplex PCR; TCRdb's version includes in-frame clones alone and lacks a portion of them. The table records some 35,000 clones, more than 35% of them present only once. This chain links TRBV5-1 with TRBJ1-1; the D gene is possibly TRBD1 (6 bases). This receptor was obtained from a man between 60 and 75 years old with urothelial cancer. The sample consisted of tumor tissue, taken before atezolizumab (anti-PD-L1) treatment. The CDR3 loop reads CASSLYGGAANTEAFF. CDR3 sequence (DNA): TGCGCCAGCAGCTTGTATGGGGGCGCGGCGAACACTGAAGCTTTCTTT.